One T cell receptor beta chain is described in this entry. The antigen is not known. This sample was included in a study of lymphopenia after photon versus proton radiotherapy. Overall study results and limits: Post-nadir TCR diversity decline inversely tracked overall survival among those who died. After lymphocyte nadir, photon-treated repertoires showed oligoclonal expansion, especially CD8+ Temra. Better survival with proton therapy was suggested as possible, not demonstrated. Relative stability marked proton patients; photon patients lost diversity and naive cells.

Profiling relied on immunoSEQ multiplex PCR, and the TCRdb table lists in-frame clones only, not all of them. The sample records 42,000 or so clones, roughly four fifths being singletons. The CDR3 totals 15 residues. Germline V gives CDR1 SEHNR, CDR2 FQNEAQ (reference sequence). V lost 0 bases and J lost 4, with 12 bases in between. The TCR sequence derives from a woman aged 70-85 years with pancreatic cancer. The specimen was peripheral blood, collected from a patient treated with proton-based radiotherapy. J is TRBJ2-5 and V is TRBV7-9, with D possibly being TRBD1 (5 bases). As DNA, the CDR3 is TGTGCCAGCAGCTTAGCGGCAGGGTTGATAGAGACCCAGTACTTC. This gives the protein CASSLAAGLIETQYF.